Reported below is one T cell receptor beta chain. Its antigen is as yet unknown. This CDR3 contains 12 residues. V lost 10 bases and J lost 1; bases outside the gene matches: 3. Germline CDR1 reads ENHRY; CDR2 reads SYGVKD. This sample is part of a study of cytomegalovirus exposure and HLA in healthy donors. Use of 60 Vbeta and 13 Jbeta primers characterized the PCR. Assay: immunoSEQ multiplex PCR; the TCRdb copy retains only in-frame clones and omits some. The table records some 51,000 clones, approximately 80% of them present only once. Study results and limitations: In an earlier analysis, most TCR beta V segments were productive about 87% or about 30% of the time. Per a later analysis, roughly 17,000 TCR beta sequences showed association with HLA alleles at 0.05 false discovery rate.

The source of this sequence is a female donor in good health and CMV-seronegative. The V call is TRBV10-3, the J call TRBJ1-1; 7 nucleotides match TRBD1. The sample taken for sequencing was PBMCs. The CDR3 loop reads CATRDRNTEAFF. In DNA form, the CDR3 reads TGTGCCACCCGGGACAGGAACACTGAAGCTTTCTTT.